This T cell receptor (beta chain) was obtained from a study of graft-versus-host responses after intestinal transplantation. Regarding the study as a whole: GvH clones were identified in recipient marrow, with some first appearing in ileum or blood.

The CDR3 is made up of 15 amino acids. Germline loops: CDR1 SGHNT, CDR2 YYREEE (reference sequence). Trimming removed 2 bases from V and 6 bases from J, with 14 bases in between. Data came from immunoSEQ multiplex PCR; TCRdb stores just in-frame clones and leaves some out. The sample carries some 69,000 clones, 80% to 95% recorded once. With regard to this clone: Antigen: not known.

The specimen comprised bone marrow, sampled almost 750 days after intestinal transplantation. This sequence was found in a human patient who received an intestinal transplant, so some T cells may come from the graft donor. The V call is TRBV5-4, the J call TRBJ2-2, with D possibly TRBD2 on 5 matching bases. CDR3 nucleotide sequence: TGTGCCAGCAGCTTAGAGGGTCCCCTGGCCGGGGAGCTGTTTTTT. Translating gives CASSLEGPLAGELFF. Drawing the rest from reference TRBV5-4 and TRBJ2-2, the complete variable domain is ETGVTQSPTHLIKTRGQQVTLRCSSQSGHNTVSWYQQALGQGPQFIFQYYREEENGRGNFPPRFSGLQFPNYSSELNVNALELDDSALYLCASSLEGPLAGELFFGEGSRLTVL.